The 2 T cell receptor beta chains in this list originate from one sample, sequenced in a study of beta chain features in type 1 diabetes. No antigen has been assigned to these receptors. Study-wide points: All four CD4+ subsets from Type 1 diabetes patients carried moderately but significantly shorter TCRB CDR3s.

Of the isolated RNA, all was reverse transcribed, and so the sequenced material was expressed TCRB transcripts. Produced via immunoSEQ multiplex PCR; TCRdb's table is partial and in-frame only. The sample has 600,000 to 700,000 clones, roughly 12% seen once. Sequenced input: naive CD4+ T cells from blood. The receptors derive from a man aged 30 to 39 with type 1 diabetes.

DNA of the CDR3: TGTGCCACCTCGGACAGGGGGCCTAACTATGGCTACACCTTC. Its protein product is CATSDRGPNYGYTF. The chain is built from TRBV10-3 and TRBJ1-2; 11 positions agree with TRBD1. V was clipped by 10 bases and J by 0 bases; unmatched bases: 4. There are 14 residues in the CDR3. The germline CDR1 and CDR2 sequences are ENHRY and SYGVKD.

This clone was recorded a few times. The chain joins TRBV4-2 to TRBJ2-7; D gene ambiguous. The CDR3 extends over 15 amino acids. Per the germline V gene, CDR1 is LGHNA and CDR2 is YNFKEQ. Trimming cost V 1 base and J 0 bases, with 10 bases left between them. CDR3 protein: CASSQAKNSSYEQYF. CDR3 in DNA: TGTGCCAGCAGCCAAGCAAAGAACAGCTCCTACGAGCAGTACTTC.